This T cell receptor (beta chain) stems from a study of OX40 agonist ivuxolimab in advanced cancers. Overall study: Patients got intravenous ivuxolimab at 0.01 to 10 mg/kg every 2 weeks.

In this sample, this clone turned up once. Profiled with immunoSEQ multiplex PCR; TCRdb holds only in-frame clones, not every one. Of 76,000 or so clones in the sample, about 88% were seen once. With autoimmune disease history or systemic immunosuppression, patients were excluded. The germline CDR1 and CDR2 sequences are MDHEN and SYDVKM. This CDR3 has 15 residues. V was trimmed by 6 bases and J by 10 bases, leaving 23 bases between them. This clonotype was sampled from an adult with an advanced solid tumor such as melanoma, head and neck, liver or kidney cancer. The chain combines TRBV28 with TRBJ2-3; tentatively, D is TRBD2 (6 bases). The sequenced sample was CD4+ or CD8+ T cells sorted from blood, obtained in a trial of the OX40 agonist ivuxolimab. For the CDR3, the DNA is TGTGCCAGCAGAGGGCAGAGTCGGACTACCCGCCCGCAGTATTTT. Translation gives CASRGQSRTTRPQYF.